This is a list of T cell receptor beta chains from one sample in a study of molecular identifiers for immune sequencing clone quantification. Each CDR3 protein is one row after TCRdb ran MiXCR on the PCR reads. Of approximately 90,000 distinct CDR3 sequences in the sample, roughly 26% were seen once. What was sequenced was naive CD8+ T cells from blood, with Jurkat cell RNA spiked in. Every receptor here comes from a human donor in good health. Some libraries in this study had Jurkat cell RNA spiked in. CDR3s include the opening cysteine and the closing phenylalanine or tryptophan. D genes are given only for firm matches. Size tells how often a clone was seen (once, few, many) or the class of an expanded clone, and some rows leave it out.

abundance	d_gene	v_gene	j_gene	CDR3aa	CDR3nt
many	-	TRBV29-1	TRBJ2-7	CSVSDSLEQYF	TGCAGCGTTAGCGACTCTTTGGAGCAGTACTTC
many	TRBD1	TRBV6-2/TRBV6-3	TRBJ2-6	CASSHGSRMDREYSGANVLTF	TGTGCCAGCAGTCACGGATCCAGAATGGACAGGGAATACTCTGGGGCCAACGTCCTGACTTTC
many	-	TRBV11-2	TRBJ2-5	CASSPLIVETQYF	TGTGCCAGCAGCCCCCTCATTGTAGAGACCCAGTACTTC
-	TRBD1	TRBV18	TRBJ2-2	CASSTEDRALLSGELFF	TGTGCCAGCTCGACTGAGGACAGGGCTTTGTTATCCGGGGAGCTGTTTTTT
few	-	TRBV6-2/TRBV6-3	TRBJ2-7	CASVGRGYEQYF	TGTGCCAGCGTTGGCAGGGGTTACGAGCAGTACTTC
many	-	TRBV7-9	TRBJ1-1	CASSLEVGVFAEAFF	TGTGCCAGCAGCTTAGAGGTGGGGGTATTTGCTGAAGCTTTCTTT
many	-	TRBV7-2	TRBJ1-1	CASSPTDRTKNTEAFF	TGTGCCAGCAGTCCCACAGACAGGACGAAGAACACTGAAGCTTTCTTT
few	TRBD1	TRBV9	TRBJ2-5	CASSSGTGKYGETQYF	TGTGCCAGCAGCTCCGGGACAGGGAAATATGGAGAGACCCAGTACTTC
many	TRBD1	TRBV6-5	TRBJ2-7	CASSPGQGGEQYF	TGTGCCAGCAGCCCCGGACAGGGGGGAGAGCAGTACTTC
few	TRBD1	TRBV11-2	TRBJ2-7	CASSLTRTGGSYEQYF	TGTGCCAGCAGTCTAACCCGGACAGGGGGCTCCTACGAGCAGTACTTC
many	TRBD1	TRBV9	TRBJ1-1	CASSEQGQGGTEAFF	TGTGCCAGCAGCGAGCAAGGACAGGGGGGCACTGAAGCTTTCTTT
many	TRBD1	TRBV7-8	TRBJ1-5	CASSSKYRGPNQPQHF	TGTGCCAGCAGCTCAAAGTACAGGGGACCCAATCAGCCCCAGCATTTT
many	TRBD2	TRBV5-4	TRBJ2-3	CASSPAGTREGDTQYF	TGTGCCAGCAGCCCAGCCGGGACGAGGGAGGGGGATACGCAGTATTTT
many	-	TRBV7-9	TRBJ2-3	CASSLAGDSTDTQYF	TGTGCCAGCAGCTTAGCGGGGGACAGCACAGATACGCAGTATTTT
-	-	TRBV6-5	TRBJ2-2	CASSYGGYTGELFF	TGTGCCAGCAGTTACGGGGGGTACACCGGGGAGCTGTTTTTT
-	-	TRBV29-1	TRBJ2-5	CSDVLLQGEETQYF	TGCAGCGACGTACTCCTACAGGGTGAGGAGACCCAGTACTTC
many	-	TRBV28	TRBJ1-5	CASSPTGRQPQHF	TGTGCCAGCAGCCCTACTGGACGTCAGCCCCAGCATTTT
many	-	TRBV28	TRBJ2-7	CASSFLRADEQYF	TGTGCCAGCAGCTTTCTGAGGGCAGACGAGCAGTACTTC
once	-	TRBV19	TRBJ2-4	CVSSIPPAENIQYF	TGTGTCAGTAGTATTCCCCCAGCCGAAAACATTCAGTACTTC
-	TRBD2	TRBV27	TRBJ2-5	CASTSLAGGWETQYF	TGTGCCAGCACCTCCCTAGCGGGGGGATGGGAGACCCAGTACTTC
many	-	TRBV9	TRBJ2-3	CASSVGRAGGTDTQYF	TGTGCCAGCAGCGTAGGTCGGGCAGGGGGCACAGATACGCAGTATTTT